The 9 T cell receptor beta chains below all came from one sample that was sequenced in a study of blood T cell repertoires in COVID-19. The assay was immunoSEQ multiplex PCR, and TCRdb's table has in-frame clones only and misses some. The data contain 250,000 or so clones, approximately 86% of them seen just once; the ten biggest clones take up roughly 8.5%. The specimen was peripheral blood. The receptors stem from a man aged 40-49 years with active or convalescent COVID-19.

The rearrangement uses TRBV28 and TRBJ2-1, with 9 bases aligning to TRBD1. Germline lookup yields CDR1 MDHEN and CDR2 SYDVKM. The CDR3 covers 14 residues. V shed 4 bases and J 7 bases; nucleotides not matched to a gene: 5. The CDR3 is CASSSPGTGNEQFF. CDR3 DNA: TGTGCCAGCAGTTCCCCCGGGACAGGGAATGAGCAGTTCTTC.

This rearrangement joins TRBV7-8 to TRBJ1-2, with 7 bases identical to TRBD1. The CDR3 sequence is 16 residues long. The germline CDR1 and CDR2 sequences are SGHVS and FQNEAQ. J gave up 8 bases and V 5 bases, and 17 bases lay outside the gene matches. The CDR3 is CASSPRPYRGEEGYTF. CDR3 bases: TGTGCCAGCAGCCCCAGGCCCTACAGGGGAGAGGAGGGCTACACCTTC.

The J gene is TRBJ2-1, the V gene TRBV7-3; 8 nucleotides match TRBD2. The germline V gene has CDR1 SGHTA and CDR2 FQGTGA. V lost 3 bases to trimming and J lost 3 bases; unmatched junction nucleotides: 4. This CDR3 region has 15 residues. The CDR3 loop is CASSFALAGYNEQFF. For the CDR3, the DNA is TGTGCCAGCAGCTTTGCCCTAGCGGGCTACAATGAGCAGTTCTTC. Variable domain in full (rest from reference TRBV7-3 and TRBJ2-1): GAGVSQTPSNKVTEKGKYVELRCDPISGHTALYWYRQSLGQGPEFLIYFQGTGAADDSGLPNDRFFAVRPEGSVSTLKIQRTERGDSAVYLCASSFALAGYNEQFFGPGTRLTVL.

This clone was counted a single time. V is TRBV28 and J is TRBJ2-7; 10 nucleotides agree with TRBD1. J gave up 7 bases and V 5 bases, and 11 bases lay outside the gene matches. There are 15 residues in the CDR3. Germline lookup yields CDR1 MDHEN and CDR2 SYDVKM. CDR3 nucleotide sequence: TGTGCCAGCAGTCTGGCGGGACAGGGGATTTGGGAGCAGTACTTC. This gives the protein CASSLAGQGIWEQYF.

This clone was seen a handful of times. The chain carries TRBV27 and TRBJ1-1, with 8 bases aligning to TRBD1. The ends lost 3 bases at V and 1 base at J; junction bases unmatched: 4. Germline V gene data show CDR1 as MNHEY and CDR2 as SMNVEV (reference sequence). The CDR3 is 15 amino acids. DNA for the CDR3: TGTGCCAGCAGTTTGGCGGGGACAGGGAACACTGAAGCTTTCTTT. Translated, it gives CASSLAGTGNTEAFF.

V usage is TRBV5-4 and J usage is TRBJ1-2; D gene unclear. The CDR3 contains 14 residues. Germline CDR1 reads SGHNT; CDR2 reads YYREEE (reference sequence). V was clipped by 0 bases and J by 0 bases, with 6 bases between them. The CDR3 region is CASSLDRSNYGYTF. As DNA, the CDR3 is TGTGCCAGCAGCTTGGACAGATCTAACTATGGCTACACCTTC.

A single count supports this clone. CDR3 bases: TGTGCCAGCAGCCAAGGTGAACCGGGACTAGTGTTTTCAGATACGCAGTATTTT. Protein product: CASSQGEPGLVFSDTQYF. The chain joins TRBV14 to TRBJ2-3; 8 bases line up with TRBD2. V lost 1 base to trimming and J lost 4 bases; unmatched junction nucleotides: 13. Germline CDR1 reads SGHDN; CDR2 reads FVKESK. The CDR3 is made up of 18 amino acids.

The chain is built from TRBV9 and TRBJ2-3; D not resolved. CDR1 and CDR2 (germline): SGDLS, YYNGEE. Trimming took 0 bases from V and 4 from J, leaving 6 bases between them. The CDR3 spans 13 residues. In nucleotides, the CDR3 is TGTGCCAGCAGCGTAGCTTTTCCAGATACGCAGTATTTT. It encodes CASSVAFPDTQYF.

The chain uses TRBV27 and TRBJ2-7; 7 nucleotides match TRBD1. CDR3 length: 14 residues. The V segment lost 3 bases and the J segment 2 bases; nucleotides outside the gene matches: 4. Germline V gene sequence: CDR1 MNHEY, CDR2 SMNVEV (reference sequence). CDR3 nucleotides: TGTGCCAGCAGTTTGGGGACAGCGGCCTACGAGCAGTACTTC. This encodes CASSLGTAAYEQYF.